What follows are 5 T cell receptor beta chains derived from one specimen sequenced in a study of blood T cell repertoires in COVID-19. Libraries were prepared by immunoSEQ multiplex PCR; TCRdb keeps only in-frame clonotypes and omits some of them. The profile shows roughly 200,000 clones, about nine tenths of them singletons. The sample taken for sequencing was peripheral blood. These receptors all stem from a man aged 35 to 55 with acute or convalescent COVID-19.

The chain joins TRBV7-8 to TRBJ2-3; TRBD2 aligns across 10 bases. Trimming at V came to 5 bases and at J to 5 bases, leaving 16 bases not matched to a gene. From germline, CDR1 is SGHVS and CDR2 FQNEAQ. The CDR3 totals 18 residues. The DNA of the CDR3 is TGTGCCAGCAGCCGAGAGATTAAGCTAGCGGGGGTTGGAGATACGCAGTATTTT. Amino acid sequence: CASSREIKLAGVGDTQYF.

The chain uses TRBV11-2 and TRBJ1-4; 11 bases line up with TRBD1. Unmatched junction bases numbered 1, after V lost 8 bases and J lost 8 bases. Germline CDR1 SGHAT, CDR2 FQNNGV. CDR3 size: 12 residues. CDR3 protein: CASRTGGEKLFF. The DNA of the CDR3 is TGTGCCAGCCGGACAGGGGGCGAAAAACTGTTTTTT.

The chain links TRBV11-2 to TRBJ2-7; no reliable D call. In germline, CDR1 is SGHAT, CDR2 FQNNGV. The CDR3 extends over 12 amino acids. V lost 5 bases and J lost 8, with 13 bases in between. This chain's CDR3 is CASSPESFQQYF. The CDR3 DNA sequence: TGTGCCAGCAGCCCCGAGAGTTTCCAGCAGTACTTC.

CDR3 loop: CASSPGFSGNTIYF. CDR3 sequence (DNA): TGTGCCAGCAGTCCCGGGTTCTCTGGAAACACCATATATTTT. V usage is TRBV6-5 and J usage is TRBJ1-3; D not certain. The CDR3 runs 14 residues. Trimming cost V 5 bases and J 0 bases, with 8 bases left between them. Germline loops: CDR1 MNHEY, CDR2 SVGAGI.

The rearrangement uses TRBV12-3 or TRBV12-4 and TRBJ2-1, with 7 nucleotides matching TRBD1. Unmatched junction bases numbered 9, after V lost 6 bases and J lost 10 bases. This CDR3 spans 13 amino acids. The CDR3 is CASRPTGFGEQFF. CDR3 coding DNA: TGTGCCAGCAGACCGACAGGGTTCGGGGAGCAGTTCTTC.